A single sample is the source of the 13 T cell receptor beta chains below, sequenced in a study of T-cell memory formation after mild COVID-19. TCRdb redid the calling of the 5' RACE reads with MiXCR, one entry per CDR3 protein. The sample shows a few hundred thousand distinct CDR3 sequences, over 8.5% of them seen only once. Source material: PBMCs or a T cell subset sorted from them (not recorded which). The receptors derive from a man aged 18 to 30 who had mild COVID-19 (a few samples of this study predate the infection). Cell type and time point are not known.

This clonotype was counted a few times. The V call is TRBV20-1, the J call TRBJ1-1, with 8 bases fitting TRBD1. The length of the CDR3 is 16 residues. Trimming cost V 4 bases and J 7 bases; bases outside gene matches: 17. Looked up from germline, CDR1 is DFQATT and CDR2 is SNEGSKA (reference sequence). The CDR3 protein is CSATSPRDRRDLEAFF. The CDR3 DNA reads TGCAGTGCTACTAGCCCGAGGGACAGGAGAGATCTTGAAGCTTTCTTT.

This clonotype was observed a few times. The rearrangement uses TRBV2 and TRBJ1-1; D unresolved. Per the germline V gene, CDR1 is SNHLY and CDR2 is FYNNEI. CDR3 length: 11 residues. Trimming removed 8 bases at V and 1 base at J, with 5 bases between. The CDR3 sequence is CASPGNTEAFF. DNA for the CDR3: TGTGCCAGCCCCGGGAACACTGAAGCTTTCTTT.

The rearrangement uses TRBV7-9 and TRBJ2-3; 7 bases are shared with TRBD1. This CDR3 is 14 amino acids long. V lost 6 bases and J lost 1; bases outside the gene matches: 4. Germline-derived CDR1 and CDR2 are SEHNR and FQNEAQ (reference sequence). CDR3 sequence reads: CASRTTGGTDTQYF. In DNA, the CDR3 is TGTGCCAGCAGAACAACAGGGGGCACAGATACGCAGTATTTT.

This clonotype was observed a handful of times. V and J are TRBV20-1 and TRBJ2-2, with D possibly being TRBD1 (5 bases). The CDR3 spans 14 residues. CDR1 and CDR2 from the germline V gene are DFQATT and SNEGSKA (reference sequence). Trimming cost V 7 bases and J 6 bases, with 18 bases left between them. CDR3: CSVSDSLSPGELFF. DNA of the CDR3: TGCAGTGTTTCAGACAGCCTGTCCCCCGGGGAGCTGTTTTTT.

The gene calls are TRBV4-1 and TRBJ2-3; perhaps D is TRBD1 or TRBD2 (5 bases each). From germline, CDR1 is MGHRA and CDR2 YSYEKL. The CDR3 contains 13 residues. V was pared by 3 bases and J by 9 bases, with 13 bases between. The DNA of the CDR3 is TGCGCCAGCAGCCAGACCCGGGACGGAACGCAGTATTTT. Protein product: CASSQTRDGTQYF.

In its sample, this clonotype was seen a few times. The gene calls are TRBV11-3 and TRBJ2-3, with D perhaps matching TRBD1 (6 bases). The V and J ends lost 3 bases and 1 base respectively, with 14 bases between them. This CDR3 has 16 residues. Germline V lookup: CDR1 SGHNT, CDR2 YENEEA. CDR3 coding DNA: TGTGCCAGCAGCTTCCAGGGGACCTCTCGCACAGATACGCAGTATTTT. The encoded protein is CASSFQGTSRTDTQYF.

This clonotype occurred many times. The chain uses TRBV5-6 and TRBJ2-2, with D unresolved. Trimming stripped 4 bases from V and 0 bases from J, with 10 bases between. The CDR3 is 15 residues long. Germline CDR1 SGHDT, CDR2 YYEEEE. The CDR3 is CASSPLGANTGELFF. The CDR3 coding sequence is TGTGCCAGCAGCCCCTTGGGTGCGAACACCGGGGAGCTGTTTTTT.

There are many counts of this clonotype. V and J are TRBV4-2 and TRBJ2-2; 7 nucleotides line up with TRBD2. The CDR3 is 13 amino acids. Germline CDR1 is LGHNA and CDR2 is YNFKEQ. Trimming cost V 4 bases and J 4 bases; bases outside gene matches: 0. CDR3 sequence (DNA): TGTGCCAGCAGCCGGACTAGCACCGGGGAGCTGTTTTTT. It specifies CASSRTSTGELFF.

This chain joins TRBV7-3 and TRBJ2-3; D uncertain. V was shortened by 5 bases and J by 3 bases, with 12 bases between the two germline ends. CDR3 length: 14 residues. Germline-derived CDR1 and CDR2 are SGHTA and FQGTGA. The chain's CDR3 is CASSPALMTDTQYF. The DNA of the CDR3 is TGTGCCAGCAGCCCCGCCCTTATGACAGATACGCAGTATTTT.

Only a few counts were recorded for this clonotype. The J gene is TRBJ2-4, the V gene TRBV20-1; D tentatively reads TRBD1 or TRBD2 (5 bases each). The germline gives CDR1 DFQATT, CDR2 SNEGSKA (reference sequence). CDR3 size: 11 residues. Trimming pared 3 bases from V and 5 bases from J, leaving 5 bases between. CDR3 loop: CSARGENIQYF. The CDR3 DNA follows: TGCAGTGCTAGGGGGGAAAACATTCAGTACTTC.

This clonotype was counted between two and nine times. V is TRBV5-1 and J is TRBJ2-2; D is perhaps TRBD2 (5 bases). V was clipped by 5 bases and J by 2 bases, with 16 bases between them. The CDR3 sequence is 16 residues long. Germline V gene data show CDR1 as SGHRS and CDR2 as YFSETQ. The DNA of the CDR3 is TGCGCCAGCAGTTTTCAGGACTTGCTTAACACCGGGGAGCTGTTTTTT. It yields the protein CASSFQDLLNTGELFF. Using reference TRBV5-1 and TRBJ2-2 for the parts outside the CDR3, the full variable domain is KAGVTQTPRYLIKTRGQQVTLSCSPISGHRSVSWYQQTPGQGLQFLFEYFSETQRNKGNFPGRFSGRQFSNSRSEMNVSTLELGDSALYLCASSFQDLLNTGELFFGEGSRLTVL.

This clonotype was seen only a few times. The chain links TRBV10-2 to TRBJ1-2, with TRBD1 matching 10 bases. V shed 6 bases and J 7 bases; nucleotides not matched to a gene: 8. Germline loops: CDR1 WSHSY, CDR2 SAAADI. The CDR3 has 14 residues. The CDR3 reads CASSEGTGEFGYTF. The CDR3 DNA follows: TGCGCCAGCAGCGAAGGGACAGGGGAATTTGGCTACACCTTC.

The chain couples TRBV24-1 to TRBJ2-5; 10 bases align to TRBD2. Trimming took 3 bases from V and 0 from J; bases not matched to a gene: 6. From germline, CDR1 is KGHDR and CDR2 SFDVKD. This CDR3 is 17 amino acids long. This CDR3 reads CATSDPKLAGYQETQYF. Here the CDR3 DNA reads TGTGCCACCAGTGATCCTAAACTAGCGGGGTACCAAGAGACCCAGTACTTC.